What follows are 5 T cell receptor beta chains derived from one specimen sequenced in a study of Graves' ophthalmopathy and Graves' hyperthyroidism. Amplification targeted the TCR beta CDR3 regions, with RNA transcripts as the source material. HTBI-primed first-round RT-PCR preceded second-round multiplex PCR. Via MiXCR, TCRdb re-called the multiplex PCR reads, giving one row per CDR3 protein. The sample lists 150,000 to 200,000 distinct CDR3 sequences; 39% were seen once. Specimen: peripheral blood. Receptor source: a man between 25 and 39 years old with Graves' ophthalmopathy.

This clonotype appeared many times. The J gene is TRBJ2-5, the V gene TRBV11-2, with D maybe TRBD1 (6 bases). CDR1 and CDR2 from the germline V gene are SGHAT and FQNNGV. Trimming removed 1 base at V and 1 base at J, with 19 bases between. The CDR3 totals 18 residues. The CDR3 loop reads CASSLVLIWDTTQETQYF. DNA of the CDR3: TGTGCCAGCAGCTTAGTTCTAATCTGGGACACCACCCAAGAGACCCAGTACTTC.

This chain joins TRBV28 and TRBJ2-2, with D maybe TRBD1 (6 bases). Trimming cost V 4 bases and J 1 base, with 10 bases left between them. The germline V gene has CDR1 MDHEN and CDR2 SYDVKM. The CDR3 has 15 amino acids. The CDR3 sequence is CASSSLGGNTGELFF. CDR3 DNA: TGTGCCAGCAGTTCCCTAGGGGGGAACACCGGGGAGCTGTTTTTT. Filled out from reference TRBV28 and TRBJ2-2, the complete variable domain reads DVKVTQSSRYLVKRTGEKVFLECVQDMDHENMFWYRQDPGLGLRLIYFSYDVKMKEKGDIPEGYSVSREKKERFSLILESASTNQTSMYLCASSSLGGNTGELFFGEGSRLTVL.

This clonotype was counted at least ten times. The CDR3 here is CASRTGTSGAGELFF. The CDR3 region has the DNA TGTGCCAGTAGAACCGGGACTAGCGGCGCCGGGGAGCTGTTTTTT. The chain carries TRBV19 and TRBJ2-2, with TRBD2 matching over 11 bases. Germline trimming cut 6 bases from V and 6 bases from J; bases unmatched to any gene: 6. This CDR3 comprises 15 residues. Germline V lookup: CDR1 LNHDA, CDR2 SQIVND (reference sequence). The full variable domain, in which reference TRBV19 and TRBJ2-2 provide the parts outside the CDR3, is DGGITQSPKYLFRKEGQNVTLSCEQNLNHDAMYWYRQDPGQGLRLIYYSQIVNDFQKGDIAEGYSVSREKKESFPLTVTSAQKNPTAFYLCASRTGTSGAGELFFGEGSRLTVL.

This clonotype was seen ten or more times. J is TRBJ2-7 and V is TRBV12-3 or TRBV12-4; 8 bases line up with TRBD2. After removal of 5 bases from V and 0 bases from J, the junction contained 6 bases not matched to a gene. CDR3 length: 15 residues. The CDR3: CASSAKLAVSYEQYF. In DNA form, the CDR3 reads TGTGCCAGCAGTGCAAAACTAGCGGTCTCCTACGAGCAGTACTTC.

The rearrangement links TRBV2 to TRBJ2-7; 10 nucleotides agree with TRBD1. The CDR3 totals 15 residues. V trimming: 8 bases; J trimming: 3 bases; junction bases outside the gene matches: 10. Germline V gene data show CDR1 as SNHLY and CDR2 as FYNNEI. CDR3 bases: TGTGCCAGCCTCCGGGACAGGGGTAACCGCTACGAGCAGTACTTC. Translating gives CASLRDRGNRYEQYF.